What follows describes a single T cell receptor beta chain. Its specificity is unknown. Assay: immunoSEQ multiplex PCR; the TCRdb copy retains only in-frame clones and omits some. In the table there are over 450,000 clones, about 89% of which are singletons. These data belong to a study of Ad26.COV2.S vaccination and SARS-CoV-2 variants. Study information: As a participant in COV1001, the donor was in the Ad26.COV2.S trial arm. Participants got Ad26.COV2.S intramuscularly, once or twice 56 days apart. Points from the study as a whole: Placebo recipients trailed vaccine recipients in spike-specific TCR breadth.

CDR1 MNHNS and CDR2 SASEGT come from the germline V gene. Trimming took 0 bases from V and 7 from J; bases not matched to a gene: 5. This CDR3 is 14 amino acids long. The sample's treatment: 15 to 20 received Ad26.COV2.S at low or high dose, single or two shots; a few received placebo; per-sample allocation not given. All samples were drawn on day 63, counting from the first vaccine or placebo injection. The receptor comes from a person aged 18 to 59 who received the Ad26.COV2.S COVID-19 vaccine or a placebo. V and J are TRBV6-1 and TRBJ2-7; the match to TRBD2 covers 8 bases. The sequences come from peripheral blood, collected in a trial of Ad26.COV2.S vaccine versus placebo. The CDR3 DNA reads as TGTGCCAGCAGTGAAGCAGTAGCGGGACGTGAGCAGTACTTC. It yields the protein CASSEAVAGREQYF.